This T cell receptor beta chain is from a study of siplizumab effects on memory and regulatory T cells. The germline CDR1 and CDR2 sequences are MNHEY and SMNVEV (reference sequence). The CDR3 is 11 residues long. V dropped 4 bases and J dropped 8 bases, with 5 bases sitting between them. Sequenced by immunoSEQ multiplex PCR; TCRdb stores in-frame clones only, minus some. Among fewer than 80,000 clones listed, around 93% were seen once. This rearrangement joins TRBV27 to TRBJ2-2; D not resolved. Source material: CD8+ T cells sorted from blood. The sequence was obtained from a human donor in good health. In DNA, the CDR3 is TGTGCCAGCAGTTGGTTTGGGGAGCTGTTTTTT. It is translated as CASSWFGELFF.